The 32 T cell receptor beta chains in this list originate from one sample, sequenced in a study of identical twins (dated by TCRdb to between 2015 and 2016). The library was produced with 5' RACE. TCRdb records Illumina HiSeq 2000 as the sequencer. The public reads were reanalyzed by TCRdb: fastp trimming at Q25, MiXCR alignment, in-frame beta chains only. Entries that share a CDR3 protein sequence are merged under the most common genes and DNA. The sample has 640,000 or so distinct CDR3 sequences on record, approximately 6.1% of them singletons. The leading ten clones occupy around 1.7% of the sample. The sample consisted of naive T cells sorted from blood. The cell subset or site label, as the study defines it: cells isolated with a human naive T-cell isolation kit. The receptors here all came from a man aged 18 to 30 in good health.

The chain combines TRBV7-2 with TRBJ2-2; D ambiguous. The CDR3 covers 13 residues. Per the germline V gene, CDR1 is SGHTA and CDR2 is FQGNSA. V was cut by 3 bases and J by 7 bases, with 9 bases left in between. The CDR3 DNA follows: TGTGCCAGCAGCTTTGATCTGCACGGGGAGCTGTTTTTT. Its protein product is CASSFDLHGELFF. The entire variable domain, with the rest obtained from reference TRBV7-2 and TRBJ2-2, is as follows: GAGVSQSPSNKVTEKGKDVELRCDPISGHTALYWYRQSLGQGLEFLIYFQGNSAPDKSGLPSDRFSAERTGGSVSTLTIQRTQQEDSAVYLCASSFDLHGELFFGEGSRLTVL.

Ten or more counts support this clonotype. This CDR3 reads CASSYRTGGGQPQHF. CDR3 in DNA: TGTGCCAGCAGTTACCGGACAGGGGGCGGTCAGCCCCAGCATTTT. The V gene is TRBV12-3 or TRBV12-4, the J gene TRBJ1-5; 11 nucleotides agree with TRBD1. The CDR3 consists of 15 residues. V shed 4 bases and J 6 bases; nucleotides not matched to a gene: 5.

This clonotype was seen at least ten times. The CDR3 sequence is CASSEFRVQPQHF. The CDR3, as DNA: TGCGCCAGCAGCGAATTTCGGGTTCAGCCCCAGCATTTT. The V gene is TRBV4-1, the J gene TRBJ1-5, with no clear D. The V gene's germline CDR1 is MGHRA and CDR2 YSYEKL. The CDR3 totals 13 residues. Trimming took 5 bases from V and 6 from J, leaving 11 bases between them.

This clonotype has at least ten counts. The genes are TRBV6-5 and TRBJ2-1; no clear D. This CDR3 region has 14 residues. Per the germline V gene, CDR1 is MNHEY and CDR2 is SVGAGI. Trimming removed 2 bases at V and 4 bases at J, with 9 bases between. CDR3 amino acids: CASSYRAEYNEQFF. CDR3 DNA: TGTGCCAGCAGTTACAGAGCTGAATACAATGAGCAGTTCTTC.

This clonotype was observed many times. The rearrangement joins TRBV9 to TRBJ2-2; possibly TRBD2 for D (5 bases). CDR1 SGDLS and CDR2 YYNGEE come from the germline V gene. This CDR3 has 15 residues. Trimming stripped 0 bases from V and 6 bases from J, with 12 bases between. In nucleotides, the CDR3 is TGTGCCAGCAGCGTAGGAACCCTAGCCTCCGGGGAGCTGTTTTTT. The encoded protein is CASSVGTLASGELFF. Drawing the rest from reference TRBV9 and TRBJ2-2, the complete variable domain is DSGVTQTPKHLITATGQRVTLRCSPRSGDLSVYWYQQSLDQGLQFLIQYYNGEERAKGNILERFSAQQFPDLHSELNLSSLELGDSALYFCASSVGTLASGELFFGEGSRLTVL.

This clonotype has ten or more counts. The rearrangement joins TRBV4-3 to TRBJ2-5; 9 bases agree with TRBD2. Per germline, CDR1 LGHNA and CDR2 YSLEER. This CDR3 has 13 residues. Germline trimming cut 4 bases from V and 5 bases from J; bases unmatched to any gene: 2. The CDR3: CASSRGLAETQYF. The CDR3 DNA reads as TGCGCCAGCAGCCGCGGACTAGCGGAGACCCAGTACTTC.

Many counts were recorded for this clonotype. The rearrangement links TRBV10-3 to TRBJ2-2; no clear D gene. Germline CDR1 is ENHRY and CDR2 is SYGVKD. V lost 8 bases and J 4 bases, leaving 11 bases between the germline ends. This CDR3 region has 13 residues. Here the CDR3 DNA reads TGTGCCATCGTCTCTGTGTCCACCGGGGAGCTGTTTTTT. The encoded protein is CAIVSVSTGELFF.

This clonotype was detected many times. This chain joins TRBV12-3 or TRBV12-4 and TRBJ2-1, with D possibly being TRBD2 (5 bases). V dropped 7 bases and J dropped 10 bases, with 17 bases sitting between them. The CDR3 extends over 13 amino acids. CDR3 in amino acids: CASTQWGTGEQFF. The CDR3 DNA reads as TGTGCCAGCACCCAATGGGGAACGGGAGAGCAGTTCTTC.

This clonotype was detected many times. The gene calls are TRBV20-1 and TRBJ2-1; possibly TRBD1 for D (6 bases). Germline V gives CDR1 DFQATT, CDR2 SNEGSKA (reference sequence). Trimming cost V 2 bases and J 7 bases, with 24 bases left between them. This CDR3 is 17 amino acids long. The CDR3 loop reads CSARSFIGVGAWNEQFF. The CDR3 DNA reads as TGCAGTGCTAGATCTTTTATCGGGGTGGGGGCGTGGAATGAGCAGTTCTTC.

This clonotype was counted a few times. The V call is TRBV20-1, the J call TRBJ2-5; TRBD2 matches at 10 bases. Germline CDR1 DFQATT, CDR2 SNEGSKA (reference sequence). This CDR3 contains 16 residues. V lost 3 bases and J lost 2; bases outside the gene matches: 9. The CDR3, as DNA: TGCAGTGCTAGGAGCGGGAGGGCCGGAAGACAAGAGACCCAGTACTTC. Amino acid sequence: CSARSGRAGRQETQYF.

This clonotype was counted many times. The chain has TRBV20-1 and TRBJ2-2; weak D call: TRBD2 (7 bases). V lost 3 bases to trimming and J lost 5 bases, with 13 bases between them. Germline CDR1 and CDR2: DFQATT and SNEGSKA (reference sequence). The CDR3 contains 14 residues. CDR3 sequence reads: CSASRGALTGELFF. For the CDR3, the DNA is TGCAGTGCTAGTCGGGGGGCACTTACCGGGGAGCTGTTTTTT.

There are many counts of this clonotype. The gene calls are TRBV28 and TRBJ1-2; D not resolved. This CDR3 region has 11 residues. V lost 3 bases to trimming and J lost 7 bases, with 6 bases between them. The germline CDR1 and CDR2 sequences are MDHEN and SYDVKM. The chain's CDR3 is CASSFKAGYTF. CDR3 sequence (DNA): TGTGCCAGCAGTTTCAAAGCTGGCTACACCTTC.

This clonotype occurred many times. The chain uses TRBV5-1 and TRBJ2-1; D not certain. CDR3 length: 14 amino acids. V was cut by 3 bases and J by 9 bases, with 16 bases left in between. CDR1 SGHRS and CDR2 YFSETQ come from the germline V gene. The CDR3 sequence is CASSWTYRAFEQFF. Written as DNA, the CDR3 is TGCGCCAGCAGCTGGACGTACCGAGCTTTTGAGCAGTTCTTC.

In its sample, this clonotype was seen many times. The gene calls are TRBV27 and TRBJ2-3; D is possibly TRBD2 (6 bases). The CDR3 covers 15 residues. CDR1 and CDR2 from the germline V gene are MNHEY and SMNVEV (reference sequence). Trimming took off 5 bases at V and 6 bases at J, with 18 bases between the two ends. In DNA form, the CDR3 reads TGTGCCAGCAGTCCCAGGGACTTTCCCCGGGATACGCAGTATTTT. It specifies CASSPRDFPRDTQYF.

This clonotype was detected only a few times. This chain links TRBV18 with TRBJ1-1; D is uncertain. The V gene's germline CDR1 is KGHSH and CDR2 LQKENI. This CDR3 has 12 residues. V gave up 6 bases and J gave up 9 bases, with 14 bases separating them. The CDR3 DNA reads TGTGCCAGCTCCCCTCTCGAGAGAAAAGCTTTCTTT. Protein: CASSPLERKAFF.

At least ten counts were recorded for this clonotype. The CDR3 DNA reads as TGTGCCAGCAGCCGGACTAGCGGAAACTCATACAATGAGCAGTTCTTC. This encodes CASSRTSGNSYNEQFF. The genes are TRBV3-1 and TRBJ2-1; 10 bases agree with TRBD2. The V gene end was trimmed by 4 bases and the J gene end by 4 bases; junction bases not matched to a gene: 7. The CDR3 loop spans 16 amino acids. The germline gives CDR1 LGHDT, CDR2 YNNKEL (reference sequence).

This clonotype was observed at least ten times. This chain links TRBV6-2 or TRBV6-3 with TRBJ2-7, with D perhaps TRBD1 or TRBD2 (6 bases each). Per germline, CDR1 MNHEY and CDR2 SVGEGT. The CDR3 contains 13 residues. Trimming stripped 6 bases from V and 4 bases from J, with 13 bases between. The CDR3 sequence is CASRPGGGYEQYV. The CDR3 DNA sequence: TGTGCCAGCAGACCCGGGGGCGGATACGAGCAGTACGTC.

The CDR3 region is CASSFSPQTQYF. The CDR3 bases are TGTGCCAGCAGCTTCTCCCCTCAGACCCAGTACTTC. This sequence joins TRBV7-8 and TRBJ2-5; D gene uncertain. The V end lost 3 bases, the J end lost 6 bases, and 8 bases lay between the germline ends. This CDR3 is built from 12 residues. The germline V gene encodes CDR1 SGHVS and CDR2 FQNEAQ.

The V and J genes are TRBV3-1 and TRBJ2-7, with TRBD2 as a possible D gene (6 bases). Germline V gives CDR1 LGHDT, CDR2 YNNKEL (reference sequence). The CDR3 has 15 amino acids. V lost 4 bases, J lost 0 bases, and 13 bases lay in between. Here the CDR3 DNA reads TGTGCCAGCAGCCCCCAGCGGGTAAGCTCCTACGAGCAGTACTTC. This gives the protein CASSPQRVSSYEQYF.

This clonotype was counted at least ten times. The V gene is TRBV7-9, the J gene TRBJ1-1; D is undetermined. The CDR3 is 11 amino acids. Germline CDR1 and CDR2: SEHNR and FQNEAQ (reference sequence). The V end lost 5 bases, the J end lost 8 bases, and 9 bases lay between the germline ends. Here the CDR3 DNA reads TGTGCCAGCAGCAAGGTGGCAGAAGCTTTCTTT. It specifies CASSKVAEAFF.

This clonotype has a count of ten or more. V gene TRBV28 combines with J gene TRBJ2-7; D is perhaps TRBD1 (6 bases). Germline CDR1 and CDR2: MDHEN and SYDVKM. V lost 6 bases to trimming and J lost 2 bases, with 26 bases between them. The CDR3 is 18 amino acids. CDR3 amino acids: CASSVHPVQGHIAYEQYF. CDR3 DNA sequence: TGTGCCAGCAGCGTCCACCCCGTACAGGGACACATCGCCTACGAGCAGTACTTC.

This clonotype has ten or more counts. The chain has TRBV18 and TRBJ2-7, with a tentative D call TRBD1 (6 bases). Trimming took 2 bases from V and 2 from J, leaving 13 bases between them. Germline assignment: CDR1 KGHSH and CDR2 LQKENI. The CDR3 covers 15 residues. The CDR3 DNA follows: TGTGCCAGCTCACCAAGCCAGGGGACACCCTACGAGCAGTACTTC. This encodes CASSPSQGTPYEQYF.

This clonotype was counted between two and nine times. V gene TRBV24-1 combines with J gene TRBJ2-1; no reliable D call. The V end lost 0 bases, the J end lost 9 bases, and 11 bases lay between the germline ends. Germline CDR1 reads KGHDR; CDR2 reads SFDVKD. The CDR3 is 14 residues long. The CDR3 is CATSDLGPPSEQFF. CDR3 bases: TGTGCCACCAGTGATTTGGGGCCCCCAAGTGAGCAGTTCTTC.

This clonotype was counted ten times or more. The V gene is TRBV27, the J gene TRBJ1-1, with no clear D. Germline V gives CDR1 MNHEY, CDR2 SMNVEV (reference sequence). V shed 8 bases and J shed 5 bases, with 12 bases lying between them. The CDR3 totals 12 residues. The CDR3 sequence is CASGRATTEAFF. CDR3 bases: TGTGCCAGCGGCCGGGCTACAACTGAAGCTTTCTTT.

The chain carries TRBV5-1 and TRBJ2-5; 7 positions agree with TRBD1. The germline CDR1 and CDR2 sequences are SGHRS and YFSETQ. V gave up 4 bases and J gave up 1 base; unmatched junction bases: 7. The CDR3 is 15 residues long. DNA of the CDR3: TGCGCCAGCAGCGTAGCCGGGACAGCCCAAGAGACCCAGTACTTC. It codes for CASSVAGTAQETQYF.

This clonotype has a count of ten or more. The gene calls are TRBV5-6 and TRBJ2-1, with 7 bases identical to TRBD2. Germline V lookup: CDR1 SGHDT, CDR2 YYEEEE. The CDR3 is 14 residues long. The V and J ends lost 10 bases and 4 bases, in that order; junction bases with no gene match: 11. The CDR3 DNA sequence: TGTGCCTCCAGGAGGGCGGGAGCTTACAATGAGCAGTTCTTC. It is translated as CASRRAGAYNEQFF.

J is TRBJ2-7 and V is TRBV27, with TRBD1 identical over 7 bases. Germline lookup yields CDR1 MNHEY and CDR2 SMNVEV (reference sequence). Germline trimming cut 3 bases from V and 5 bases from J; bases unmatched to any gene: 10. There are 15 residues in the CDR3. For the CDR3, the DNA is TGTGCCAGCAGTTTTAACCCGACAGGGAAGAACGAGCAGTACGTC. Its protein is CASSFNPTGKNEQYV.

This clonotype was seen a handful of times. This chain links TRBV5-5 with TRBJ1-5, with a tentative D call TRBD1 (5 bases). The CDR3 runs to 15 residues. Trimming pared 1 base from V and 7 bases from J, leaving 15 bases between. CDR1 and CDR2 from the germline V gene are SGHKS and YYEKEE (reference sequence). The CDR3 loop is CASSLSGTWGQPQHF. The CDR3 coding sequence is TGTGCCAGCAGCTTGAGCGGTACCTGGGGCCAGCCCCAGCATTTT.

This clonotype was recorded many times. The chain combines TRBV10-3 with TRBJ2-5; TRBD2 might be the D (6 bases). This CDR3 is 15 amino acids long. Germline V gene lookup returns CDR1 ENHRY and CDR2 SYGVKD. V shed 3 bases and J shed 1 base, with 12 bases lying between them. The CDR3 DNA sequence: TGTGCCATCAGTGACGGCGGGACTTCCCAAGAGACCCAGTACTTC. This translates into CAISDGGTSQETQYF.

The rearrangement links TRBV2 to TRBJ2-3; D assignment may be TRBD1 or TRBD2 (6 bases each). In germline, CDR1 is SNHLY, CDR2 FYNNEI. Trimming cost V 3 bases and J 4 bases, with 17 bases left between them. This CDR3 spans 16 amino acids. CDR3 coding DNA: TGTGCCAGCAGTGATTTGGGGGGCGCAGAGGCAGATACGCAGTATTTT. Residues: CASSDLGGAEADTQYF. Filled out from reference TRBV2 and TRBJ2-3, the complete variable domain reads EPEVTQTPSHQVTQMGQEVILRCVPISNHLYFYWYRQILGQKVEFLVSFYNNEISEKSEIFDDQFSVERPDGSNFTLKIRSTKLEDSAMYFCASSDLGGAEADTQYFGPGTRLTVL.

There are many counts of this clonotype. Compared with germline, one end of the junction differs, possibly owing to a read error. The chain has TRBV4-1 and TRBJ2-1, with 10 bases lining up with TRBD2. This CDR3 has 12 residues. From germline, CDR1 is MGHRA and CDR2 YSYEKL. CDR3 residues: CASSQGLAGLSF. Here the CDR3 DNA reads TGCGCCAGCAGCCAAGGACTAGCGGGCTTGTCCTTC.

Ten or more counts support this clonotype. The chain employs TRBV15 and TRBJ1-1; D is perhaps TRBD1 (5 bases). The germline gives CDR1 LNHNV, CDR2 YYDKDF (reference sequence). CDR3 length: 16 amino acids. V was cut by 5 bases and J by 0 bases, with 16 bases left in between. The CDR3: CATSVGREGMNTEAFF. In DNA, the CDR3 is TGTGCCACCAGCGTGGGCCGGGAGGGGATGAACACTGAAGCTTTCTTT.